This T cell receptor (beta chain) stems from a study of T cells expressing NK-cell markers. TCRdb reprocessed the 5' RACE reads, with one entry per CDR3 protein and no DNA. In all, the sample yields around 550,000 distinct CDR3 sequences. CDR3 size: 13 residues. Per the germline V gene, CDR1 is SGHTA and CDR2 is FQGNSA. Specimen: blood T cells: a sorted CD56 or NKG2C T cell subset, CD4+ or CD8+ T cells, or bulk PBMC T cells (not recorded which). The receptor was derived from a man younger than 35 in good health. V and J are TRBV7-2 and TRBJ1-3. The CDR3 protein is CASSAMGPNTIYF.